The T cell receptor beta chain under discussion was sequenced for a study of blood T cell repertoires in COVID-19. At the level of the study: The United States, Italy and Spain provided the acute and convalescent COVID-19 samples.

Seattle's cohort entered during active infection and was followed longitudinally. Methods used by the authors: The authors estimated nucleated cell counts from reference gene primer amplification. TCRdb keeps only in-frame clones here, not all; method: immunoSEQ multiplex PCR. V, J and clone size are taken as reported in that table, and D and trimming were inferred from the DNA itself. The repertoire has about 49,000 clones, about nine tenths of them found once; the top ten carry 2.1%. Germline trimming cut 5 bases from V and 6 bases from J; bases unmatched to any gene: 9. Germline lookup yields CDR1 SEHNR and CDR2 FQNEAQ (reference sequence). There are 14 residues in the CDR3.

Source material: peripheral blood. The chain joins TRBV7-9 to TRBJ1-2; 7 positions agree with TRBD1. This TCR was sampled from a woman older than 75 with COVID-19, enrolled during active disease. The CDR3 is CASSPQGIGNGYTF. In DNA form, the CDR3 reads TGTGCCAGCAGCCCACAGGGGATCGGCAATGGCTACACCTTC.